This TCR beta chain is from a study of response to subunit inactivated influenza vaccine. Study-wide results and limits: It was the authors' suggestion that each seasonal influenza vaccination recruits few new T cells.

A single record per CDR3 protein comes from TCRdb applying MiXCR to the RT-PCR reads. The profile covers roughly 780,000 distinct CDR3 sequences, with roughly 20% appearing a single time and around 9.9% taken by the ten largest. A remark on this clonotype: Its target is unknown.

The germline gives CDR1 DFQATT, CDR2 SNEGSKA (reference sequence). The CDR3 spans 14 residues. Trimming pared 3 bases from V and 3 bases from J, leaving 15 bases between. This chain connects TRBV20-1 to TRBJ2-7, with D unclear. Sequencing was performed on PBMCs from blood, taken 4 to 6 days after vaccination. The source is a man aged 45-65 years who received an inactivated influenza vaccine. CDR3 coding DNA: TGCAGTGCTAGTTTGGTGGCTACCGACTACGAGCAGTACTTC. It specifies CSASLVATDYEQYF.